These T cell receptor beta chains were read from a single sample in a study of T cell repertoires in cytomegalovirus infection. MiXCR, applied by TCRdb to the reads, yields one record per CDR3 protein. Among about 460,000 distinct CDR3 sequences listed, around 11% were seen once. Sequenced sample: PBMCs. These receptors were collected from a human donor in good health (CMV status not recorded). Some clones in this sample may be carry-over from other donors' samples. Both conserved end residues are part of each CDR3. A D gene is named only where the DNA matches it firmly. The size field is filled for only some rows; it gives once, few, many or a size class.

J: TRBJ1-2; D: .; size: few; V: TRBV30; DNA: TGTGCCTGGAGCCCTGGGACCGCCCCTGGCTACACCTTC; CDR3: CAWSPGTAPGYTF
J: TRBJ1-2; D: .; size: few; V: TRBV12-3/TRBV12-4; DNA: TGTGCCAGCAGTTTAGGGAAGGGAGATGGCTACACCTTC; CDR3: CASSLGKGDGYTF
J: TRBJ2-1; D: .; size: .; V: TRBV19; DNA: TGTGCCAGTAGTATGACGCCTAGCTCCTACAATGAGCAGTTCTTC; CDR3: CASSMTPSSYNEQFF
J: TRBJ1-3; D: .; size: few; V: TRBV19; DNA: TGTGCCGCCCGGAACAGCGCCTCTGGAAACACCATATATTTT; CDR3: CAARNSASGNTIYF
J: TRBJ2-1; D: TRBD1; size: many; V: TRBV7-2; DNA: TGTGCCAGCAGCCCGGACAGGGTTCAGTTCTTC; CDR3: CASSPDRVQFF
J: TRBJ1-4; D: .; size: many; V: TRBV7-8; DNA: TGTGCCAGCAGCCGGTCGACAGCCTCTTCCTATAATGAAAAACTGTTTTTT; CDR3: CASSRSTASSYNEKLFF
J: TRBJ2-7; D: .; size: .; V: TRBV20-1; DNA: TGCAGTGCTTACGTCTACGAGCAGTACTTC; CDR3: CSAYVYEQYF
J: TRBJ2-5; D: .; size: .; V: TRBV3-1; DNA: TGTGCCAGCAGCCAAGATTTGAGGGGGTTGTGGGAGACCCAGTACTTC; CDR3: CASSQDLRGLWETQYF
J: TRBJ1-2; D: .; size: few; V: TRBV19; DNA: TGTGCCAGTAGTATGGGGGGCAGAGAATATGGCTACACCTTC; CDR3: CASSMGGREYGYTF
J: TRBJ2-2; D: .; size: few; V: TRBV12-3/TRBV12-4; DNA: TGTGCCAGCAACTTAAGAGGGATCACCGGGGAGCTGTTTTTT; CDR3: CASNLRGITGELFF
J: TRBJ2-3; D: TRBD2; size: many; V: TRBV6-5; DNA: TGTGCCAGCAGTTACAGCGCGGGAGGCTTCACAGATACGCAGTATTTT; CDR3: CASSYSAGGFTDTQYF
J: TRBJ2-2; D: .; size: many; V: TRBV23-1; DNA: TGCGCCAGCAGTCAATCGTTAACTTGGAAGAGCCCCACCGGGGAGCTGTTTTTT; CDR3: CASSQSLTWKSPTGELFF
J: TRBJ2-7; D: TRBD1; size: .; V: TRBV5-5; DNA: TGTGCCAGCAGCTCAACAGGGGGCTCTATATACGAGCAGTACTTC; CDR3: CASSSTGGSIYEQYF
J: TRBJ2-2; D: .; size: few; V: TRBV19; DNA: TGTGCCAGTAGTATAGGCAGGCTTCGCCCCGGGGAGCTGTTTTTT; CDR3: CASSIGRLRPGELFF
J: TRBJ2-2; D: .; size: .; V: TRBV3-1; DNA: TGTGCCAGCAGCCCCTGGGCGACGATGAACACCGGGGAGCTGTTTTTT; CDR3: CASSPWATMNTGELFF
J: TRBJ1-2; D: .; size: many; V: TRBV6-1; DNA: TGTGCCAGCAGTGAACGGGAACTGGCTGGCTACACCTTC; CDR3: CASSERELAGYTF
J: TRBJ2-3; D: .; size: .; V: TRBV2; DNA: TGTGCCAGCACGGGCAGGGGAGATACGCAGTATTTT; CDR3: CASTGRGDTQYF
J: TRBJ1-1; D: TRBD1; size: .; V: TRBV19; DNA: TGTGCCAGTAGATTAGGGACAGGACGCGCGATCCTGAACACTGAAGCTTTCTTT; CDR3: CASRLGTGRAILNTEAFF
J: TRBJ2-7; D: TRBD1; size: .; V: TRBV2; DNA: TGTGCCAGCAGCCCCACGGGACAGGGCGACGAGCAGTACTTC; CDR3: CASSPTGQGDEQYF
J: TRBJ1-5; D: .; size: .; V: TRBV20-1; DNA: TGCAGTGCCATTCGGGGGCTCGGTAGCAATCAGCCCCAGCATTTT; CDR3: CSAIRGLGSNQPQHF
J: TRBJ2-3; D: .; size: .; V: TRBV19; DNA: TGTGCCAGTAGTAGGGTAACTAGCACAGATACGCAGTATTTT; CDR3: CASSRVTSTDTQYF
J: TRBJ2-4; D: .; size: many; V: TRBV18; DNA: TGTGCCAGCTCACCCGGACACGACGTACAGTACTTC; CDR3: CASSPGHDVQYF
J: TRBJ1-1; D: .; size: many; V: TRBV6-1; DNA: TGTGCCAGCAGTTCCTTCAGGGACCCGAGCACTGAAGCTTTCTTT; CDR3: CASSSFRDPSTEAFF
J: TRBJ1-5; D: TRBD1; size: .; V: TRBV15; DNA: TGTGCCACAGGCCGGGACAGGGTGAATCAGCCCCAGCATTTT; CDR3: CATGRDRVNQPQHF
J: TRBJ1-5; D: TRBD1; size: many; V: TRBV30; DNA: TGTGCCTGGAGTGCGACAGGGGGCGCTTATAGCAATCAGCCCCAGCATTTT; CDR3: CAWSATGGAYSNQPQHF
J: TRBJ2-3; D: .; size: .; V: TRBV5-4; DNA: TGTGCCAGCAGCCACCCCGCGGGTGCAGATACGCAGTATTTT; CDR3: CASSHPAGADTQYF
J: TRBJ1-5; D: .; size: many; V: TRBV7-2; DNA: TGTGCCAGCAGCCCCCTATATAGCAATCAGCCCCAGCATTTT; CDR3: CASSPLYSNQPQHF
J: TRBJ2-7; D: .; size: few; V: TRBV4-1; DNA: TGCGCCAGCAGCCAAGAGGGTCTGTTGGGCGAGCAGTACTTC; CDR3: CASSQEGLLGEQYF
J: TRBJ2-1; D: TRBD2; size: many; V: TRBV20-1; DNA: TGCAGTGCTAGAGATCCCCAGACTAGCGGGGCCTACAATGAGCAGTTCTTC; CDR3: CSARDPQTSGAYNEQFF
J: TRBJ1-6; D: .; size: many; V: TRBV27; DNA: TGTGCCAGCAGTTTATTGGAGGGAAGATCACCCCTCCACTTT; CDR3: CASSLLEGRSPLHF
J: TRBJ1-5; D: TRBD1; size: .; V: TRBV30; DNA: TGTGCCTGTTCGGGACAGGGAGATCAGCCCCAGCATTTT; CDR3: CACSGQGDQPQHF
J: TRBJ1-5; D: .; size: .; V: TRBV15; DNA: TGTGCCACCAGCAGAGATCGAATTGGAGGCAATCAGCCCCAGCATTTT; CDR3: CATSRDRIGGNQPQHF
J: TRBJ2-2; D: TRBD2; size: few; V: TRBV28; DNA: TGTGCCAGCAGTTCGGGCGGGGGTCCCCTTCCGAACACCGGGGAGCTGTTTTTT; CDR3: CASSSGGGPLPNTGELFF
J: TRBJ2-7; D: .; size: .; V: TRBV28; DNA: TGTGCCAGCAGTTTCAGGGGTGGGGACTCCTCCTACGAGCAGTACTTC; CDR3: CASSFRGGDSSYEQYF
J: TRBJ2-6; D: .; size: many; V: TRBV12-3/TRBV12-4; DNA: TGTGCCAGCAGGGAGGGACAGTCGACTGGGGCCAACGTCCTGACTTTC; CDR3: CASREGQSTGANVLTF
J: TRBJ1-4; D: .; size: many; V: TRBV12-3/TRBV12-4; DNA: TGTGCCAGCAGCCTCGGGGGGGCGGCTAATGAAAAACTGTTTTTT; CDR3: CASSLGGAANEKLFF
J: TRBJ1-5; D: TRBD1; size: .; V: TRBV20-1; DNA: TGCAGTGCTCCGGGACAGGGAAGGGATCAGCCCCAGCATTTT; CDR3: CSAPGQGRDQPQHF
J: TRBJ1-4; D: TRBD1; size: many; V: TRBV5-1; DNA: TGCGCCAGCAGCCTAACGGGACAGTCTAATGAAAAACTGTTTTTT; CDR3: CASSLTGQSNEKLFF